The next 17 T cell receptor beta chains were all read from a single sample in a study of T cell repertoires in cytomegalovirus infection. TCRdb analysed the reads with MiXCR anew, one entry per CDR3 protein. Of fewer than 30,000 distinct CDR3 sequences listed, 20% to 25% are singletons. What these receptors recognize is not known. Material: CD8+ T cells from cultured PBMCs, obtained from culture after CMV antigen stimulation. These receptors were collected from a human donor in good health (CMV status not recorded). Some clones in this sample may be carry-over from other donors' samples.

A few counts support this clonotype. V gene TRBV4-1 combines with J gene TRBJ2-6; 8 bases match TRBD1. The V gene end was trimmed by 3 bases and the J gene end by 0 bases; junction bases not matched to a gene: 10. Germline CDR1 reads MGHRA; CDR2 reads YSYEKL. This CDR3 has 19 amino acids. The CDR3 sequence is CASSQDPGQVFSGANVLTF. The CDR3 DNA follows: TGCGCCAGCAGCCAGGACCCGGGACAGGTCTTCTCTGGGGCCAACGTCCTGACTTTC.

Only a few counts were recorded for this clonotype. This chain links TRBV27 with TRBJ2-7; D may match TRBD1 or TRBD2 (7 bases each). This CDR3 contains 13 residues. Germline V lookup: CDR1 MNHEY, CDR2 SMNVEV (reference sequence). The V end was cut by 10 bases, the J end by 4 bases, with 17 bases between. The CDR3 sequence is CATRGGFRYEQYF. DNA for the CDR3: TGTGCCACCAGGGGGGGATTTCGGTACGAGCAGTACTTC.

This clonotype came up a few times. This chain links TRBV19 with TRBJ1-1; tentative D call: TRBD1 (6 bases). This CDR3 is built from 16 residues. Germline V gene sequence: CDR1 LNHDA, CDR2 SQIVND (reference sequence). The germline V and J ends were trimmed by 6 bases and 0 bases, with 17 bases remaining between them. CDR3 region: CASRSQGHFLNTEAFF. CDR3 sequence (DNA): TGTGCCAGTAGAAGCCAGGGGCACTTTCTGAACACTGAAGCTTTCTTT.

This clonotype was seen repeatedly, ten times or more. The chain combines TRBV7-6 with TRBJ2-7; a weak D match, TRBD2 (5 bases). Per germline, CDR1 SGHVS and CDR2 FNYEAQ. Trimming shortened V by 5 bases and J by 3 bases, and 11 bases separated the two germline ends. This CDR3 spans 13 amino acids. CDR3 DNA: TGTGCCAGCAGCGATGGCCGGGGCTACGAGCAGTACTTC. Translating it yields CASSDGRGYEQYF.

J is TRBJ2-7 and V is TRBV7-2, with 12 bases aligning to TRBD2. This CDR3 is built from 20 residues. Germline CDR1 reads SGHTA; CDR2 reads FQGNSA. J was trimmed by 4 bases and V by 0 bases; bases with no gene match: 16. The CDR3 is CASSLAAPLAGGPIRYEQYF. The CDR3 DNA is TGTGCCAGCAGCTTAGCCGCCCCTCTAGCGGGGGGGCCCATCCGGTACGAGCAGTACTTC.

In this sample, this clonotype turned up many times. The chain combines TRBV2 with TRBJ2-1; 7 nucleotides agree with TRBD1. The CDR3 consists of 17 residues. J gave up 0 bases and V 4 bases, and 9 bases lay outside the gene matches. Germline loops: CDR1 SNHLY, CDR2 FYNNEI. CDR3 in amino acids: CASSGPGTVLSYNEQFF. The DNA of the CDR3 is TGTGCCAGCAGTGGCCCCGGGACAGTTCTCTCCTACAATGAGCAGTTCTTC.

This clonotype was counted between two and nine times. J is TRBJ2-2 and V is TRBV20-1, with TRBD2 identical over 12 bases. CDR1 DFQATT and CDR2 SNEGSKA come from the germline V gene (reference sequence). The length of the CDR3 is 16 residues. After removal of 6 bases from V and 4 bases from J, the junction contained 9 bases not matched to a gene. In DNA form, the CDR3 reads TGCAGTGCCCGGCTAGCGGGGGGGCAAGGCACCGGGGAGCTGTTTTTT. This translates into CSARLAGGQGTGELFF.

The gene calls are TRBV2 and TRBJ2-1; D possibly uses TRBD1 or TRBD2 (6 bases each). Germline loops: CDR1 SNHLY, CDR2 FYNNEI. The CDR3 has 13 amino acids. The V gene lost 2 bases and the J gene lost 5 bases, with 7 bases spanning the gap. As DNA, the CDR3 is TGTGCCAGCAGTGAAAGGGGGGACAATGAGCAGTTCTTC. Amino acid sequence: CASSERGDNEQFF.

The chain has TRBV20-1 and TRBJ2-7; the match to TRBD2 covers 7 bases. This CDR3 comprises 12 residues. The V and J ends lost 5 bases and 7 bases, in that order; junction bases with no gene match: 8. Germline V gene sequence: CDR1 DFQATT, CDR2 SNEGSKA (reference sequence). CDR3 DNA: TGCAGTGCTTCTAGCGGCCCGCTAGAGCAGTACTTC. It codes for CSASSGPLEQYF.

The chain links TRBV6-6 to TRBJ1-6; 8 bases map to TRBD1. CDR1 and CDR2 from the germline V gene are MNHNY and SVGAGI (reference sequence). V lost 8 bases to trimming and J lost 7 bases; unmatched junction nucleotides: 4. The CDR3 sequence is 13 residues long. The CDR3 sequence is CASRTGGNSPLHF. CDR3 DNA sequence: TGTGCCAGCCGAACAGGGGGGAATTCACCCCTCCACTTT.

Ten or more counts support this clonotype. The rearrangement links TRBV7-2 to TRBJ2-2, with 10 bases that match TRBD2. CDR3 length: 15 residues. Germline V CDR1 and CDR2: SGHTA, FQGNSA. J was trimmed by 7 bases and V by 1 base; bases with no gene match: 3. The CDR3 is CASSLVLAGLGELFF. Here the CDR3 DNA reads TGTGCCAGCAGCTTAGTACTAGCGGGGCTCGGGGAGCTGTTTTTT.

This clonotype was seen at least ten times. The chain employs TRBV12-3 or TRBV12-4 and TRBJ2-7, with TRBD2 identical over 12 bases. CDR3 length equals 18 residues. The trim removed 4 bases at V and 4 bases at J, leaving 14 bases unmatched. As DNA, the CDR3 is TGTGCCAGCAGTTCGCGGACTAGCGGGGCGGGACTCCTTTACGAGCAGTACTTC. The encoded protein is CASSSRTSGAGLLYEQYF.

Here the CDR3 DNA reads TGTGCCAGCAGATCCGACAGGGGTAAGGGTGAAGCTTTCTTT. As protein: CASRSDRGKGEAFF. The chain carries TRBV28 and TRBJ1-1, with 8 bases matching TRBD1. V was pared by 6 bases and J by 7 bases, with 10 bases of the junction left unmatched. CDR1 and CDR2 (germline): MDHEN, SYDVKM. The CDR3 is 14 residues long.

The V gene is TRBV6-1, the J gene TRBJ1-5, with D unresolved. The CDR3 is 15 residues long. V was trimmed by 3 bases and J by 9 bases, leaving 18 bases between them. Germline V gene lookup returns CDR1 MNHNS and CDR2 SASEGT. The CDR3 sequence is CASSDARHTPWPQHF. CDR3 in DNA: TGTGCCAGCAGTGACGCTAGACACACACCCTGGCCCCAGCATTTT.

There are many counts of this clonotype. V gene TRBV7-9 combines with J gene TRBJ1-4; no clear D. V lost 4 bases and J lost 0, with 6 bases in between. The length of the CDR3 is 14 residues. The germline CDR1 and CDR2 sequences are SEHNR and FQNEAQ (reference sequence). The CDR3 here is CASSSQTTNEKLFF. The CDR3 DNA follows: TGTGCCAGCAGCTCGCAAACAACTAATGAAAAACTGTTTTTT.

The V call is TRBV19, the J call TRBJ2-5; D may be TRBD1 (6 bases). Germline V gene sequence: CDR1 LNHDA, CDR2 SQIVND (reference sequence). V gave up 1 base and J gave up 8 bases, with 11 bases separating them. The CDR3 extends over 13 amino acids. The CDR3 DNA sequence: TGTGCCAGTAGTATAGTTGGGACACCAACCCAGTACTTC. It is translated as CASSIVGTPTQYF. Full variable domain (outside the CDR3, taken from reference TRBV19 and TRBJ2-5): DGGITQSPKYLFRKEGQNVTLSCEQNLNHDAMYWYRQDPGQGLRLIYYSQIVNDFQKGDIAEGYSVSREKKESFPLTVTSAQKNPTAFYLCASSIVGTPTQYFGPGTRLLVL.

This clonotype was seen repeatedly, ten times or more. The genes are TRBV4-1 and TRBJ2-2; D not certain. The CDR3 totals 16 residues. The V end was cut by 2 bases, the J end by 0 bases, with 10 bases between. Per the germline V gene, CDR1 is MGHRA and CDR2 is YSYEKL. CDR3 protein: CASSQFTQANTGELFF. For the CDR3, the DNA is TGCGCCAGCAGCCAATTTACACAAGCGAACACCGGGGAGCTGTTTTTT.